Listed here are 23 T cell receptor beta chains from one sample, sequenced in a study of CD8+CD57+ T cells in acquired aplastic anemia. Profiling that covered TCR beta VDJ and CDR3 relied on genomic DNA as its template. TCRdb reprocessed the reads with MiXCR, giving one entry per CDR3 protein. The profile shows some 200,000 distinct CDR3 sequences, 34% of them singletons. Sequencing input: sorted CD4+, CD8+, or CD8+CD57+ T cells (not recorded which) from PBMCs. These receptors all come from a human donor in good health, serving as a control.

The chain joins TRBV5-4 to TRBJ2-7, with D possibly being TRBD1 or TRBD2 (5 bases each). V was trimmed by 3 bases and J by 1 base, leaving 11 bases between them. CDR3 length: 14 amino acids. Per the germline V gene, CDR1 is SGHNT and CDR2 is YYREEE (reference sequence). The CDR3 sequence: CASSWDGSSYEQYF. For the CDR3, the DNA is TGTGCCAGCAGCTGGGACGGTTCTTCCTACGAGCAGTACTTC. Based on the CDR3 plus reference TRBV5-4 and TRBJ2-7, the full variable domain is ETGVTQSPTHLIKTRGQQVTLRCSSQSGHNTVSWYQQALGQGPQFIFQYYREEENGRGNFPPRFSGLQFPNYSSELNVNALELDDSALYLCASSWDGSSYEQYFGPGTRLTVT.

This clonotype came up many times. V and J are TRBV2 and TRBJ1-2; D remains ambiguous. Trimming pared 5 bases from V and 2 bases from J, leaving 9 bases between. Germline V gene sequence: CDR1 SNHLY, CDR2 FYNNEI. The CDR3 contains 13 residues. This CDR3 is CASSLDGNYGYTF. DNA of the CDR3: TGTGCCAGCAGTCTAGACGGGAACTATGGCTACACCTTC. Drawing the rest from reference TRBV2 and TRBJ1-2, the complete variable domain is EPEVTQTPSHQVTQMGQEVILRCVPISNHLYFYWYRQILGQKVEFLVSFYNNEISEKSEIFDDQFSVERPDGSNFTLKIRSTKLEDSAMYFCASSLDGNYGYTFGSGTRLTVV.

This clonotype turned up a few times. This chain joins TRBV12-5 and TRBJ2-2, with 9 bases that match TRBD1. This CDR3 spans 17 amino acids. Germline CDR1 and CDR2: LGHNT and FRNRAP. V lost 0 bases, J lost 1 base, and 3 bases stayed unmatched. CDR3 protein: CASGLVLGQGNTGELFF. The CDR3, as DNA: TGTGCTAGTGGTTTGGTACTGGGACAGGGGAACACCGGGGAGCTGTTTTTT.

This clonotype was seen just once. A much larger clone is a single base away; this may be a read error. Here the CDR3 omits its conserved ending phenylalanine or tryptophan, so a read error is the likely source. The chain joins TRBV4-1 to TRBJ1-2, with TRBD1 as a possible D gene (6 bases). The CDR3 spans 15 residues. V dropped 1 base and J dropped 3 bases, with 12 bases sitting between them. Germline CDR1 is MGHRA and CDR2 is YSYEKL. CDR3 region: CASSQAQGNDYGYTS. The CDR3 DNA is TGCGCCAGCAGCCAAGCACAGGGAAACGACTATGGCTACACCTCC.

V usage is TRBV27 and J usage is TRBJ1-1; a weak D match, TRBD1 (5 bases). Germline loops: CDR1 MNHEY, CDR2 SMNVEV (reference sequence). The V end lost 6 bases, the J end lost 2 bases, and 16 bases lay between the germline ends. This CDR3 is built from 15 residues. The CDR3 sequence: CASSLFGGVNTEAFF. The CDR3 coding sequence is TGTGCCAGCAGCTTGTTCGGAGGGGTTAACACTGAAGCTTTCTTT.

This clonotype was found once. Since a much larger clone is just one base distant, this may be a read error. The chain carries TRBV7-6 and TRBJ2-7; D call uncertain. This CDR3 has 16 residues. Germline-derived CDR1 and CDR2 are SGHVS and FNYEAQ. V was trimmed by 5 bases and J by 3 bases, leaving 20 bases between them. The CDR3 spells CASSPMYEETYYEQYF. The CDR3 DNA reads as TGTGCCAGCAGCCCAATGTACGAGGAAACTTACTACGAGCAGTACTTC.

The chain links TRBV5-4 to TRBJ2-7; 7 bases fit TRBD2. V shed 0 bases, J shed 3 bases, and the junction held 3 bases outside the gene matches. The CDR3 runs to 14 residues. Germline V gene lookup returns CDR1 SGHNT and CDR2 YYREEE (reference sequence). CDR3 coding DNA: TGTGCCAGCAGCTTGGTTGGGGGGGGCTACGAGCAGTACTTC. Encoded protein: CASSLVGGGYEQYF.

This clonotype was counted ten times or more. The chain recombines TRBV5-1 with TRBJ2-7; 9 bases line up with TRBD1. The CDR3 length is 14 residues. Germline CDR1 SGHRS, CDR2 YFSETQ. After removal of 7 bases from V and 3 bases from J, the junction contained 8 bases not matched to a gene. The CDR3 is CASQPGTGLYEQYF. CDR3 in DNA: TGCGCCAGCCAACCCGGGACAGGGCTCTACGAGCAGTACTTC.

Notes on this clonotype: A read error is possible here, since a much larger clone lies one base away. The chain joins TRBV5-1 to TRBJ2-7; 12 bases are shared with TRBD1. This CDR3 comprises 16 residues. Germline V gene data show CDR1 as SGHRS and CDR2 as YFSETQ. V was clipped by 1 base and J by 5 bases; unmatched bases: 7. The CDR3 bases are TGCGCCAGCAGCTTGCTCCCGGGACAGGGGGCGAACGAGCAGTACTTC. Amino acid sequence: CASSLLPGQGANEQYF. Using reference TRBV5-1 and TRBJ2-7 for the parts outside the CDR3, the full variable domain is KAGVTQTPRYLIKTRGQQVTLSCSPISGHRSVSWYQQTPGQGLQFLFEYFSETQRNKGNFPGRFSGRQFSNSRSEMNVSTLELGDSALYLCASSLLPGQGANEQYFGPGTRLTVT.

V and J are TRBV12-3 or TRBV12-4 and TRBJ2-4; 7 bases are a match to TRBD2. V was pared by 0 bases and J by 3 bases, with 5 bases of the junction left unmatched. This CDR3 comprises 16 residues. This CDR3 is CASSLAGGGGKNIQYF. The CDR3 coding sequence is TGTGCCAGCAGTTTAGCGGGCGGGGGAGGCAAAAACATTCAGTACTTC.

This clonotype came up a few times. V gene TRBV24-1 combines with J gene TRBJ2-1; D not certain. The length of the CDR3 is 15 residues. CDR1 and CDR2 (germline): KGHDR, SFDVKD. V was cut by 5 bases and J by 2 bases, with 12 bases left in between. The CDR3 is CATSGVGSPYNEQFF. The CDR3 nucleotides read TGTGCCACCAGTGGGGTGGGCTCCCCCTACAATGAGCAGTTCTTC.

This clonotype has just a few counts. The chain links TRBV20-1 to TRBJ1-5; 10 positions match TRBD1. CDR3 length: 20 amino acids. Per germline, CDR1 DFQATT and CDR2 SNEGSKA (reference sequence). With 1 base clipped from V and 0 bases from J, the junction kept 15 bases outside the gene matches. The DNA for the CDR3 is TGCAGTGCTAGAGGATTCTCCGGGACAGGGGACTCATATAGCAATCAGCCCCAGCATTTT. Translating gives CSARGFSGTGDSYSNQPQHF.

The chain employs TRBV20-1 and TRBJ2-1; no clear D gene. The CDR3 loop spans 13 amino acids. CDR1 DFQATT and CDR2 SNEGSKA come from the germline V gene (reference sequence). CDR3 nucleotides: TGCAGCTTGGGATTCGGCTCCTACAATGAGCAGTTCTTC. It encodes CSLGFGSYNEQFF.

With regard to this clonotype: A much larger clone lies one base from this, so it may be a read error. The chain recombines TRBV20-1 with TRBJ2-1; 9 bases line up with TRBD2. CDR3 size: 13 residues. Per germline, CDR1 DFQATT and CDR2 SNEGSKA (reference sequence). CDR3 nucleotide sequence: TGCAGCTCGATTAGCGGGAGCTCCTACGAGCAGTTCTTC. This translates into CSSISGSSYEQFF.

This clonotype was observed a handful of times. The chain recombines TRBV20-1 with TRBJ2-2, with 9 bases matching TRBD1. V shed 5 bases and J 6 bases; nucleotides not matched to a gene: 7. CDR1 is DFQATT and CDR2 is SNEGSKA in the germline V gene (reference sequence). The length of the CDR3 is 14 residues. The CDR3 reads CSALGTGMAGELFF. Written as DNA, the CDR3 is TGCAGTGCTCTCGGGACAGGGATGGCCGGGGAGCTGTTTTTT.

This clonotype turned up a few times. The chain combines TRBV2 with TRBJ1-2; 7 nucleotides agree with TRBD1. This CDR3 comprises 13 residues. Germline trimming cut 5 bases from V and 7 bases from J; bases unmatched to any gene: 7. Germline V lookup: CDR1 SNHLY, CDR2 FYNNEI. As DNA, the CDR3 is TGTGCCAGCAGTAGGGGAACAGGGGCTGGCTACACCTTC. The encoded protein is CASSRGTGAGYTF.

The chain is built from TRBV15 and TRBJ2-1; D unresolved. CDR1 and CDR2 from the germline V gene are LNHNV and YYDKDF (reference sequence). The ends were cut back, 5 bases at V and 5 bases at J, with 10 bases in the middle. This CDR3 comprises 13 residues. The CDR3 here is CATSRARNNEQFF. The CDR3 coding sequence is TGTGCCACCAGCCGAGCTAGGAACAATGAGCAGTTCTTC.

Many counts were recorded for this clonotype. CDR3 in DNA: TGTGCCACCAGTCCGCGATGGGGGGAAGAGCAGTACTTC. It codes for CATSPRWGEEQYF. The rearrangement links TRBV24-1 to TRBJ2-7; D is possibly TRBD2 (6 bases). Germline CDR1 is KGHDR and CDR2 is SFDVKD. The CDR3 covers 13 residues. The V end was cut by 6 bases, the J end by 7 bases, with 15 bases between.

This clonotype was counted at least ten times. The chain's CDR3 is CASSLVAVQEKLFF. The CDR3 DNA follows: TGTGCCAGCAGCTTAGTGGCAGTGCAGGAAAAACTGTTTTTT. The rearrangement links TRBV7-9 to TRBJ1-4; no reliable D call. From germline, CDR1 is SEHNR and CDR2 FQNEAQ (reference sequence). Trimming removed 1 base at V and 8 bases at J, with 11 bases between. The CDR3 is made up of 14 amino acids.

Notes on this clonotype: It is likely a read error, because the conserved phenylalanine at the end of the CDR3 is missing. The CDR3 coding sequence is TGCAGTGCTTTACAGGGGGCGCAGTTTGACTACACCCTC. Encoded protein: CSALQGAQFDYTL. The chain uses TRBV20-1 and TRBJ1-2; 9 bases line up with TRBD1. Per germline, CDR1 DFQATT and CDR2 SNEGSKA (reference sequence). The CDR3 has 13 residues. Trimming took 5 bases from V and 10 from J; bases not matched to a gene: 11.

This clonotype was seen repeatedly, ten times or more. V usage is TRBV5-1 and J usage is TRBJ1-5; D is uncertain. This CDR3 has 16 residues. The V gene's germline CDR1 is SGHRS and CDR2 YFSETQ. Between the trimmed V and J ends, which lost 4 bases and 3 bases, there was a span of 17 bases. This chain's CDR3 is CASSPDGGRDNQPQHF. The CDR3 DNA reads as TGCGCCAGCAGCCCCGACGGAGGCCGTGACAATCAGCCCCAGCATTTT.

This clonotype showed up many times. The V and J genes are TRBV5-1 and TRBJ2-5; TRBD2 is a possible D gene (5 bases). The CDR3 is 15 residues long. From germline, CDR1 is SGHRS and CDR2 YFSETQ. V was shortened by 0 bases and J by 5 bases, with 14 bases between the two germline ends. CDR3 residues: CASSLAPGLGETQYF. CDR3 DNA sequence: TGCGCCAGCAGCTTGGCCCCAGGACTCGGGGAGACCCAGTACTTC. The whole variable domain, filled in from reference TRBV5-1 and TRBJ2-5, reads KAGVTQTPRYLIKTRGQQVTLSCSPISGHRSVSWYQQTPGQGLQFLFEYFSETQRNKGNFPGRFSGRQFSNSRSEMNVSTLELGDSALYLCASSLAPGLGETQYFGPGTRLLVL.

V usage is TRBV20-1 and J usage is TRBJ2-7, with 8 bases that match TRBD1. J was trimmed by 4 bases and V by 6 bases; bases with no gene match: 8. From germline, CDR1 is DFQATT and CDR2 SNEGSKA (reference sequence). The CDR3 consists of 13 residues. CDR3 protein: CSARLDRAYEQYF. DNA for the CDR3: TGCAGTGCCCGACTGGACAGGGCGTACGAGCAGTACTTC.